These 23 T cell receptor beta chains originate from one sample sequenced in a study of control samples from healthy donors and cancer patients. Repertoires were generated with immunoSEQ multiplex PCR, while TCRdb's copy carries only in-frame clones and drops some. The repertoire includes roughly 32,000 clones, approximately 86% of them detected once, and approximately 1.5% sits in the top ten. The sample was PBMCs. The receptor source for this set is a woman in her thirties or forties with lung cancer.

The chain has TRBV19 and TRBJ2-5, with 7 positions matching TRBD2. The CDR3 covers 14 residues. The germline V gene encodes CDR1 LNHDA and CDR2 SQIVND (reference sequence). V lost 4 bases, J lost 5 bases, and 7 bases stayed unmatched. The CDR3 DNA follows: TGTGCCAGTAGTAGGGGCCCCGGGAGGGAGACCCAGTACTTC. Amino acids: CASSRGPGRETQYF.

This chain joins TRBV6-2 or TRBV6-3 and TRBJ2-1; D not certain. V was pared by 6 bases and J by 2 bases, with 17 bases between. The germline CDR1 and CDR2 sequences are MNHEY and SVGEGT. The CDR3 is 16 amino acids. The CDR3 protein is CASSPAPRVTYNEQFF. In nucleotides, the CDR3 is TGTGCCAGCAGCCCTGCCCCCAGAGTCACCTACAATGAGCAGTTCTTC.

The rearrangement joins TRBV19 to TRBJ1-1, with 8 nucleotides matching TRBD1. Germline assignment: CDR1 LNHDA and CDR2 SQIVND (reference sequence). The junction had 4 bases not matched to a gene; V was cut back by 4 bases and J by 6 bases. The CDR3 runs 13 residues. CDR3 amino acids: CASSTTGGAEAFF. The CDR3 bases are TGTGCCAGTAGTACTACAGGGGGGGCTGAAGCTTTCTTT. Full variable domain (missing parts from reference TRBV19 and TRBJ1-1): DGGITQSPKYLFRKEGQNVTLSCEQNLNHDAMYWYRQDPGQGLRLIYYSQIVNDFQKGDIAEGYSVSREKKESFPLTVTSAQKNPTAFYLCASSTTGGAEAFFGQGTRLTVV.

The gene calls are TRBV15 and TRBJ1-2; D unclear. CDR3 size: 14 residues. Germline lookup yields CDR1 LNHNV and CDR2 YYDKDF (reference sequence). V was trimmed by 0 bases and J by 5 bases, leaving 10 bases between them. This CDR3 is CATSRDRTEYGYTF. The CDR3 DNA follows: TGTGCCACCAGCAGAGATAGGACCGAATATGGCTACACCTTC. Complete variable domain (other parts from reference TRBV15 and TRBJ1-2): DAMVIQNPRYQVTQFGKPVTLSCSQTLNHNVMYWYQQKSSQAPKLLFHYYDKDFNNEADTPDNFQSRRPNTSFCFLDIRSPGLGDTAMYLCATSRDRTEYGYTFGSGTRLTVV.

The chain carries TRBV7-3 and TRBJ2-3; TRBD2 matches 14 bases. CDR3 length equals 17 residues. With V trimmed by 5 bases and J by 6 bases, 10 bases remained unmatched. Germline V gives CDR1 SGHTA, CDR2 FQGTGA. The CDR3 region is CASSPGTSGGRGDTQYF. Written as DNA, the CDR3 is TGTGCCAGCAGCCCTGGGACTAGCGGGGGCCGGGGGGATACGCAGTATTTT.

J is TRBJ2-1 and V is TRBV19, with 8 bases lining up with TRBD2. The length of the CDR3 is 14 residues. Germline V gene lookup returns CDR1 LNHDA and CDR2 SQIVND (reference sequence). V was pared by 4 bases and J by 4 bases, with 3 bases of the junction left unmatched. The CDR3 nucleotides read TGTGCCAGTAGTAGGGCTAGCGGGTACAATGAGCAGTTCTTC. Its translation is CASSRASGYNEQFF.

The chain joins TRBV7-3 to TRBJ2-1, with 10 bases lining up with TRBD2. The V gene end was trimmed by 0 bases and the J gene end by 8 bases; junction bases not matched to a gene: 4. The V gene's germline CDR1 is SGHTA and CDR2 FQGTGA. This CDR3 contains 15 residues. CDR3 sequence (DNA): TGTGCCAGCAGCTTAACACTAGCGGGGAGGGATGAGCAGTTCTTC. Its protein product is CASSLTLAGRDEQFF. Drawing the rest from reference TRBV7-3 and TRBJ2-1, the complete variable domain is GAGVSQTPSNKVTEKGKYVELRCDPISGHTALYWYRQSLGQGPEFLIYFQGTGAADDSGLPNDRFFAVRPEGSVSTLKIQRTERGDSAVYLCASSLTLAGRDEQFFGPGTRLTVL.

This clone was recorded a few times. The V gene is TRBV6-5, the J gene TRBJ2-7; 9 bases agree with TRBD1. This CDR3 is 14 amino acids long. CDR1 is MNHEY, CDR2 SVGAGI, per germline. J was trimmed by 4 bases and V by 9 bases; bases with no gene match: 10. This chain's CDR3 is CASPTGTGTYEQYF. The CDR3, as DNA: TGTGCCAGTCCGACCGGGACAGGGACGTACGAGCAGTACTTC.

V is TRBV7-9 and J is TRBJ1-4; weak D call: TRBD1 (5 bases). There are 14 residues in the CDR3. V dropped 5 bases and J dropped 8 bases, with 15 bases sitting between them. Germline V CDR1 and CDR2: SEHNR, FQNEAQ (reference sequence). The CDR3: CASSPLGGGEKLFF. Written as DNA, the CDR3 is TGTGCCAGCAGCCCCCTCGGGGGAGGCGAAAAACTGTTTTTT.

This clone was recorded only once. The chain combines TRBV5-6 with TRBJ2-5; 7 bases match TRBD1. Per the germline V gene, CDR1 is SGHDT and CDR2 is YYEEEE. The CDR3 length is 12 residues. J lost 5 bases, V lost 5 bases, and 3 bases had no gene match. The CDR3 DNA sequence: TGTGCCAGCAGGCGCAGGGGGGAGACCCAGTACTTC. Its protein product is CASRRRGETQYF.

In this sample, this clone turned up a few times. The rearrangement uses TRBV4-2 and TRBJ2-7; 11 bases match TRBD2. Germline CDR1 LGHNA, CDR2 YNFKEQ. The CDR3 length is 15 residues. V lost 3 bases, J lost 3 bases, and 4 bases stayed unmatched. The CDR3 coding sequence is TGTGCCAGCAGCCACCCCGGGACTAGCGGCTACGAGCAGTACTTC. Protein sequence: CASSHPGTSGYEQYF.

The chain has TRBV12-2 and TRBJ1-1. TRBV12-2 represents a pseudogene. This CDR3 spans 14 amino acids. The CDR3 region has the DNA TGTGCAAGTCGCTTAGCGAATTCGGGTACCGGGGCTTTCTTT. Translating it yields CASRLANSGTGAFF.

The chain combines TRBV19 with TRBJ1-5; perhaps TRBD1 as D (5 bases). Germline lookup yields CDR1 LNHDA and CDR2 SQIVND (reference sequence). V shed 3 bases and J shed 9 bases, with 9 bases lying between them. The CDR3 runs to 12 residues. CDR3 region: CASSIWGGPQHF. Here the CDR3 DNA reads TGTGCCAGTAGTATCTGGGGGGGGCCCCAGCATTTT.

The J gene is TRBJ2-3, the V gene TRBV5-1, with 12 bases matching TRBD2. V shed 4 bases, J shed 6 bases, and the junction held 9 bases outside the gene matches. Germline V gives CDR1 SGHRS, CDR2 YFSETQ. The CDR3 consists of 16 residues. CDR3 residues: CASSTGLAGKMDTQYF. The CDR3, as DNA: TGCGCCAGCAGCACTGGACTAGCGGGGAAAATGGATACGCAGTATTTT.

This chain uses TRBV19 with TRBJ1-5; perhaps TRBD1 as D (6 bases). V dropped 1 base and J dropped 5 bases, with 9 bases sitting between them. Germline-derived CDR1 and CDR2 are LNHDA and SQIVND (reference sequence). This CDR3 has 14 residues. The CDR3 reads CASSIVRGDQPQHF. As DNA, the CDR3 is TGTGCCAGTAGTATAGTCAGGGGCGATCAGCCCCAGCATTTT.

This chain links TRBV19 with TRBJ2-6; D remains unclear. Between the trimmed V and J ends, which lost 0 bases and 4 bases, there was a span of 4 bases. This CDR3 has 14 residues. Germline CDR1 and CDR2: LNHDA and SQIVND (reference sequence). The CDR3, as DNA: TGTGCCAGTAGTATAGAATCCGGGGCCAACGTCCTGACTTTC. This encodes CASSIESGANVLTF.

The V and J genes are TRBV20-1 and TRBJ2-3, with 7 bases that match TRBD1. This CDR3 region has 11 residues. With 5 bases clipped from V and 4 bases from J, the junction kept 0 bases outside the gene matches. Germline V gene sequence: CDR1 DFQATT, CDR2 SNEGSKA (reference sequence). CDR3: CSAQGADTQYF. DNA of the CDR3: TGCAGTGCTCAGGGGGCAGATACGCAGTATTTT.

The chain is built from TRBV19 and TRBJ1-5, with D unresolved. V was clipped by 5 bases and J by 7 bases, with 12 bases between them. Germline lookup yields CDR1 LNHDA and CDR2 SQIVND (reference sequence). The CDR3 runs 13 residues. CDR3 protein: CASSQGGYQPQHF. CDR3 bases: TGTGCCAGTAGTCAAGGTGGGTACCAGCCCCAGCATTTT.

The chain combines TRBV11-2 with TRBJ2-7; 8 bases line up with TRBD1. Germline V CDR1 and CDR2: SGHAT, FQNNGV. The V gene end was trimmed by 4 bases and the J gene end by 3 bases; junction bases not matched to a gene: 5. This CDR3 region has 14 residues. This CDR3 is CASSSGTGGYEQYF. CDR3 coding DNA: TGTGCCAGCAGCTCCGGGACAGGAGGCTACGAGCAGTACTTC.

The chain uses TRBV12-5 and TRBJ1-2, with D maybe TRBD1 (6 bases). The CDR3 length is 14 residues. Germline CDR1 reads LGHNT; CDR2 reads FRNRAP. Trimming stripped 5 bases from V and 7 bases from J, with 17 bases between. DNA for the CDR3: TGTGCTAGTGGTGAAAGTGGGGGCCACTCTGGCTACACCTTC. This encodes CASGESGGHSGYTF.

In its sample, this clone was seen a few times. The V and J genes are TRBV7-2 and TRBJ2-7, with 8 bases that match TRBD1. Trimming cost V 10 bases and J 5 bases; bases outside gene matches: 13. This CDR3 region has 14 residues. Germline V lookup: CDR1 SGHTA, CDR2 FQGNSA. The CDR3 nucleotides read TGTGCCACCTCCCCTCAGGGGGCTCGGGACGAGCAGTACTTC. Protein product: CATSPQGARDEQYF.

This chain connects TRBV9 to TRBJ2-7; 9 nucleotides match TRBD1. The CDR3 is 16 residues long. Looked up from germline, CDR1 is SGDLS and CDR2 is YYNGEE. The V and J ends lost 0 bases and 6 bases, in that order; junction bases with no gene match: 10. CDR3 region: CASSVVLGDRDREQYF. CDR3 sequence (DNA): TGTGCCAGCAGCGTAGTACTAGGGGACAGGGATCGCGAGCAGTACTTC.

The V gene is TRBV30, the J gene TRBJ1-6, with D unclear. The CDR3 covers 14 residues. Trimming took off 4 bases at V and 4 bases at J, with 11 bases between the two ends. Germline V gene lookup returns CDR1 GTSNPN and CDR2 SVGIG (reference sequence). The CDR3 region is CAWTPGEYNSPLHF. The CDR3 nucleotides read TGTGCCTGGACCCCCGGGGAATATAATTCACCCCTCCACTTT.